A selection of T cell receptor beta chains follows, all from one sample in a study of shared clonotypes between healthy human individuals. Using immunoSEQ multiplex PCR, the repertoire was profiled, and TCRdb retains in-frame clones only, with some absent. The table lists about 980,000 clones, roughly 72% of them singletons. Material: memory CD4+ T cells sorted from blood. Source of these receptors: a man younger than 35 in good health. Each CDR3 is given with its conserved first and last residue. Fields, in order: V gene, CDR3 length, J gene, D gene, clone size, CDR3 DNA, CDR3 protein. The D gene is left open where the match is weak. Where a row states a size, it is once, few, many or the class of an expanded clone; other rows omit it.

TRBV5-4	15	TRBJ2-5	NA	NA	TGTGCCAGCAGCTTAGAAGGGGGGCTATCAGAGACCCAGTACTTC	CASSLEGGLSETQYF
TRBV6-5	15	TRBJ2-5	NA	NA	TGTGCCAGCAGTTACGGTCCCGGTACGGGAGAGACCCAGTACTTC	CASSYGPGTGETQYF
TRBV6-1	14	TRBJ2-2	TRBD1	NA	TGTGCCAGCAGCGGGACAGGGAACACCGGGGAGCTGTTTTTT	CASSGTGNTGELFF
TRBV15	15	TRBJ2-2	NA	NA	TGTGCCACCAGCGGCAGGACCTTCTGGGGTGGGGAGCTGTTTTTT	CATSGRTFWGGELFF
TRBV29-1	13	TRBJ2-7	TRBD1	few	TGCAGCGGTCGGGACAGGGGTGAAGGCGAGCAGTACTTC	CSGRDRGEGEQYF
TRBV7-9	15	TRBJ2-1	TRBD2	NA	TGTGCCAGCAGCCATCTAGCGGGAGCGCTGAATGAGCAGTTCTTC	CASSHLAGALNEQFF
TRBV6-5	12	TRBJ1-2	TRBD1	NA	TGTGCCAGCGTTGGACAGGGCTATGGCTACACCTTC	CASVGQGYGYTF
TRBV28	14	TRBJ2-1	NA	NA	TGTGCCAGCACCCCGCAGGGCCTGAACAATGAGCAGTTCTTC	CASTPQGLNNEQFF
TRBV7-2	16	TRBJ2-1	TRBD2	NA	TGTGCCAGCAGCCACGATAGCGGGAGCCCCTACAATGAGCAGTTCTTC	CASSHDSGSPYNEQFF
TRBV6-1	16	TRBJ2-7	NA	NA	TGTGCCAGCAGTGAAGCATCGGCAAGAGCCTCCTACGAGCAGTACTTC	CASSEASARASYEQYF
TRBV29-1	13	TRBJ1-3	NA	NA	TGCAGCGTTGGGCGAGACTCTGGAAACACCATATATTTT	CSVGRDSGNTIYF
TRBV14	16	TRBJ2-6	NA	NA	TGTGCCAGCAGCCAAGGGGCGGGGTCTGGGGCCAACGTCCTGACTTTC	CASSQGAGSGANVLTF
TRBV6-6	13	TRBJ1-1	TRBD1	NA	TGTGCCAGCAGCCGGACAGGGGCCACTGAAGCTTTCTTT	CASSRTGATEAFF
TRBV29-1	11	TRBJ2-5	NA	NA	TGCAGCGTACTACCGGGGGAGACCCAGTACTTC	CSVLPGETQYF
TRBV19	13	TRBJ2-3	NA	few	TGTGCCAGTAGCGGGAGCGGCACAGATACGCAGTATTTT	CASSGSGTDTQYF
TRBV2	14	TRBJ2-7	NA	NA	TGTGCCAGCAGTGAATTCCCGACAGCATACGAGCAGTACTTC	CASSEFPTAYEQYF
TRBV6-5	16	TRBJ2-5	TRBD2	NA	TGTGCCAGCAGTTTTCGACTAGCGGGAGTCCCAGAGACCCAGTACTTC	CASSFRLAGVPETQYF
TRBV5-8	11	TRBJ2-3	NA	NA	TGTGCCAGCAGCTTGCGTGATACGCAGTATTTT	CASSLRDTQYF
TRBV6-1	14	TRBJ1-2	NA	many	TGTGCCAGCAGTGAACACCCTAGGGCCTATGGCTACACCTTC	CASSEHPRAYGYTF
TRBV11-2	15	TRBJ2-7	NA	NA	TGTGCCAGCAGCTTAGATGGTGGAGAGATCTACGAGCAGTACTTC	CASSLDGGEIYEQYF
TRBV5-1	13	TRBJ2-2	NA	NA	TGCGCCAGCGGGACACAGAGCACCGGGGAGCTGTTTTTT	CASGTQSTGELFF
TRBV30	12	TRBJ2-7	NA	NA	TGTGCCTGGAGTACCCAAAGCTACGAGCAGTACTTC	CAWSTQSYEQYF
TRBV2	11	TRBJ2-7	NA	once	TGTGCCAGCAGCGTTGGATACGAGCAGTACTTC	CASSVGYEQYF
TRBV5-1	15	TRBJ2-5	TRBD1	NA	TGCGCCAGCAGCCCGGACAGGGCTGGGGAGGAGACCCAGTACTTC	CASSPDRAGEETQYF
TRBV5-8	12	TRBJ1-1	NA	NA	TGTGCCAGCAGCTATCAGGACACTGAAGCTTTCTTT	CASSYQDTEAFF
TRBV30	15	TRBJ2-2	TRBD2	NA	TGTGCCTGGAGTGTACGGGAGGGGTTCACCGGGGAGCTGTTTTTT	CAWSVREGFTGELFF
TRBV6-6	14	TRBJ2-2	NA	NA	TGTGCCAGCGTGGGGAGTTTCAACACCGGGGAGCTGTTTTTT	CASVGSFNTGELFF
TRBV7-9	13	TRBJ2-7	TRBD2	NA	TGTGCCAGCAGCGGGAGGGCCACCTACGAGCAGTACTTC	CASSGRATYEQYF
TRBV7-2	14	TRBJ2-5	NA	NA	TGTGCCAGCAGCAGGGACCGACGCCAAGAGACCCAGTACTTC	CASSRDRRQETQYF
TRBV2	14	TRBJ2-1	NA	NA	TGTGCCAGCGTGCCGGGGGTGTCCTACAATGAGCAGTTCTTC	CASVPGVSYNEQFF
TRBV30	16	TRBJ2-2	NA	NA	TGTGCCTGGAGTTCCCGCCGCAGTTCGAACACCGGGGAGCTGTTTTTT	CAWSSRRSSNTGELFF
TRBV28	12	TRBJ2-7	NA	NA	TGTGCCAGCAGTACATCCAGGGTTTCGCAGTACTTC	CASSTSRVSQYF
TRBV19	13	TRBJ1-1	NA	NA	TGTGCCAGTAGTAGCAGGGGAGGCACTGAAGCTTTCTTT	CASSSRGGTEAFF
TRBV6-5	14	TRBJ2-7	TRBD1	NA	TGTGCCAGCGGCACCCGGACAGGTCCCTACGAGCAGTACTTC	CASGTRTGPYEQYF
TRBV2	13	TRBJ2-2	NA	NA	TGTGCCAGCACTAAGGGAGGAACCGGGGAGCTGTTTTTT	CASTKGGTGELFF
TRBV5-4	15	TRBJ1-6	NA	NA	TGTGCCAGCAGCCCGGCGGAAATTAATAATTCACCCCTCCACTTT	CASSPAEINNSPLHF
TRBV15	14	TRBJ2-2	NA	NA	TGTGCCACCAGCAGAGATTTGGGGGCCGGGGAGCTGTTTTTT	CATSRDLGAGELFF
TRBV7-9	12	TRBJ2-3	NA	NA	TGTGCCAGCAGTTTTCAGGGGCTTGCGCAGTATTTT	CASSFQGLAQYF
TRBV27	16	TRBJ2-3	TRBD2	NA	TGTGCCAGCAGAGCAGGACTAGCGGGGAACACAGATACGCAGTATTTT	CASRAGLAGNTDTQYF
TRBV18	15	TRBJ2-7	NA	NA	TGTGCCAGCTCACCGAATGGGGCACAGGGCGGCGAGCAGTACTTC	CASSPNGAQGGEQYF
TRBV6-6	15	TRBJ1-4	NA	NA	TGTGCCAGCAGTTACTCTGGGCAGGGTTCGGATAAACTGTTTTTT	CASSYSGQGSDKLFF